Described below is a single T cell receptor (beta chain) sequence and its context. Its antigen is undetermined. This specimen belongs to a study of early stage breast cancer tumors. Overall study: Seven or eight ER+/PR+/HER2- tumors were invasive ductal; a few were invasive lobular.

Measured with immunoSEQ multiplex PCR; TCRdb has only the in-frame clones, and not every one. The data hold 32,000 or so clones, with 72% observed a single time. Whole-study findings and limits: Chain pairing and CD4, CD8 or FOXP3 expression were not captured.

What was sequenced was blood. The clonotype was recovered from a person between 45 and 65 years old with breast cancer.

CDR3 DNA: TGTGCCAGCTGTTCCCTGGACAGCCTTTGTCCCTACGAGCAGTACTTC. Its translation: CASCSLDSLCPYEQYF. This sequence joins TRBV6-5 and TRBJ2-7; possible D gene TRBD1, 6 bases. The CDR3 has 16 residues. Looked up from germline, CDR1 is MNHEY and CDR2 is SVGAGI. V gave up 8 bases and J gave up 2 bases, with 22 bases separating them.